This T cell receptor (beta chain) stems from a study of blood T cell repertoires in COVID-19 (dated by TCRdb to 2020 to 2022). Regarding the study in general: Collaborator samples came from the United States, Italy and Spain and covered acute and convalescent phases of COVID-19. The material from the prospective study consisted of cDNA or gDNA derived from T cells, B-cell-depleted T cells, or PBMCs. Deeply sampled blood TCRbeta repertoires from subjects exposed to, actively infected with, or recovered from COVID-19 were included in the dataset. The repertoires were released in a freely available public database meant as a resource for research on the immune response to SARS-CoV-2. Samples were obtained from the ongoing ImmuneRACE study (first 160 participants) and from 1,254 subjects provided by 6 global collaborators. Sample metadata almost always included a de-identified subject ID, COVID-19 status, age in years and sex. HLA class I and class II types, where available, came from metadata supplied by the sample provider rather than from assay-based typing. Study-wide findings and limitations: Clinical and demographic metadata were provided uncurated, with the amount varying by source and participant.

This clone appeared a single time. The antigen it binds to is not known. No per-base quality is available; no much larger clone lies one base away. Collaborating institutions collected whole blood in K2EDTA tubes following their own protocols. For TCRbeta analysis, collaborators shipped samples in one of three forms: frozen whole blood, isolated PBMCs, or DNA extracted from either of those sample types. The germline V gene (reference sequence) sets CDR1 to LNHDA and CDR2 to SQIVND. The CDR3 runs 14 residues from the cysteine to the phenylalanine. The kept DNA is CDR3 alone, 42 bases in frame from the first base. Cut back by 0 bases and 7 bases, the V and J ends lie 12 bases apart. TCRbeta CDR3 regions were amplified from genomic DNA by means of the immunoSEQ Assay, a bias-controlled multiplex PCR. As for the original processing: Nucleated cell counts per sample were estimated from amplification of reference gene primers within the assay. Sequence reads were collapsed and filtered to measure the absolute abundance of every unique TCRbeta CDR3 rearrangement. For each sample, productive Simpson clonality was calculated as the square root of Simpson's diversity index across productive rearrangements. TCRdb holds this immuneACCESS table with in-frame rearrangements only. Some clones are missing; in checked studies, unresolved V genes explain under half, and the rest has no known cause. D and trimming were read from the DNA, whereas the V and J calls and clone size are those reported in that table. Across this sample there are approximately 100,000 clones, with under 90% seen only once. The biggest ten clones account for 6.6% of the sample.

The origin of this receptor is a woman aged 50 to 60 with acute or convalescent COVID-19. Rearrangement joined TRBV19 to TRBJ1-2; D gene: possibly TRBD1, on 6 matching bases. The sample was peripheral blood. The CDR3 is CASSIDQNRVGYTF. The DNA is TGTGCCAGTAGTATAGATCAGAACAGGGTTGGCTACACCTTC.